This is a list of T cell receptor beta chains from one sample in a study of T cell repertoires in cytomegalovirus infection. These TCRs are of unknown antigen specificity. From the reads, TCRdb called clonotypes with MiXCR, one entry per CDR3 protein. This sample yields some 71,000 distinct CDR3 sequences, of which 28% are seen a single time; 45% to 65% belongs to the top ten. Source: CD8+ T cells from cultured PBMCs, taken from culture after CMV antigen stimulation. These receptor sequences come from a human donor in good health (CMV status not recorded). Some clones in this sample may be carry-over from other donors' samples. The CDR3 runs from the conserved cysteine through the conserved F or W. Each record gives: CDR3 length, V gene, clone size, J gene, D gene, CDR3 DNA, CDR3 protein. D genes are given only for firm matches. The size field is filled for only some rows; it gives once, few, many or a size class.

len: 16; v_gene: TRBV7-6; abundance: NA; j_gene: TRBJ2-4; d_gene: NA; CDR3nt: TGTGCCAGCAGTCTCCAGGGGGGGCCGGCCAAAAACATTCAGTACTTC; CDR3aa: CASSLQGGPAKNIQYF
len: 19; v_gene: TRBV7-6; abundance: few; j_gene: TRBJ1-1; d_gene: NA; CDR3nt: TGTGCCAGCAGCTTAGCGCGGGGGGGCAGAGCGGGCTTGAACACTGAAGCTTTCTTT; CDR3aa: CASSLARGGRAGLNTEAFF
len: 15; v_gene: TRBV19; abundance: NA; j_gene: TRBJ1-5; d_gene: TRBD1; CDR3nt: TGTGCCAGTATAGGTTCGACAGGGCCGGGTCAGCCCCAGCATTTT; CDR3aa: CASIGSTGPGQPQHF
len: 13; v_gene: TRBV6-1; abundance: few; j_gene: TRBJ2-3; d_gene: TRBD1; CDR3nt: TGTGCCAGCAGCACCAGGGGGACAGATACGCAGTATTTT; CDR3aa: CASSTRGTDTQYF
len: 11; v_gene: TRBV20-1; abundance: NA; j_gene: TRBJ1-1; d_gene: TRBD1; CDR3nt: TGCAGTGTCAGACAGGGCACTGAAGCTTTCTTT; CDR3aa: CSVRQGTEAFF
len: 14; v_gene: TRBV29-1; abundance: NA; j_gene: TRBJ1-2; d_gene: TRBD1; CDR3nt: TGCAGCGTACCCGGACAGGCGGGTGTTGATGGCTACACCTTC; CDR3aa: CSVPGQAGVDGYTF
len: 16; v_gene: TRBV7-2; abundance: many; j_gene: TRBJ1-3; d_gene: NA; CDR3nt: TGTGCCAGCAGCTTGGGCACATTTGTCTCTGGAAACACCATATATTTT; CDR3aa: CASSLGTFVSGNTIYF
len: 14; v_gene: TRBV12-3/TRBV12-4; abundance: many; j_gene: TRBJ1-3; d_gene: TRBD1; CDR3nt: TGTGCCAGCACTAATCAGGGGGATCGAAACACCATATATTTT; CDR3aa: CASTNQGDRNTIYF
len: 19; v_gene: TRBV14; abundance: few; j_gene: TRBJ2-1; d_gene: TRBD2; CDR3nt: TGTGCCAGCAGCCAAGATGTAACCTTCAGGGAGGGGACCTACAATGAGCAGTTCTTC; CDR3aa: CASSQDVTFREGTYNEQFF
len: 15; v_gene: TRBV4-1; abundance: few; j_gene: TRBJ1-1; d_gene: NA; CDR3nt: TGCGCCAGCAGCCTATCAGGGGAATCTAACACTGAAGCTTTCTTT; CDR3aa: CASSLSGESNTEAFF
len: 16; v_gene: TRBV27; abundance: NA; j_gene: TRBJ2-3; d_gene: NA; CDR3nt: TGTGCCAGCAGCCCGGTGGGGACACGAGGCACAGATACGCAGTATTTT; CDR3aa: CASSPVGTRGTDTQYF
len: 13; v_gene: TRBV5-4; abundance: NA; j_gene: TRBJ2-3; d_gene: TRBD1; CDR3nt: TGTGCCAGCAGCGGGGACAGAGGGGATACGCAGTATTTT; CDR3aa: CASSGDRGDTQYF
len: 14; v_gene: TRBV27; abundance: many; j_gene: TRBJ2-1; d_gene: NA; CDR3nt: TGTGCCAGCAGGGACGGAGGGGGCTACAATGAGCAGTTCTTC; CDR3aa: CASRDGGGYNEQFF
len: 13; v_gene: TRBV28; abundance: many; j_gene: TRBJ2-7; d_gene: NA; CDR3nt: TGTGCCAGCAGGGATACTCCCTCCTACGAGCAGTACTTC; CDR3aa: CASRDTPSYEQYF
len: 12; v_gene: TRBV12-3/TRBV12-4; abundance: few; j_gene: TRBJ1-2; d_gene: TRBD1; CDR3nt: TGTGCCAGCATCGACAGGGCGTACGGCTACACCTTC; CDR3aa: CASIDRAYGYTF
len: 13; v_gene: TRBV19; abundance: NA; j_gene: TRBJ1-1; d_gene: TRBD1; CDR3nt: TGTGCCAGTAGTTCCTCAGGGGGGACTGAAGCTTTCTTT; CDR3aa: CASSSSGGTEAFF
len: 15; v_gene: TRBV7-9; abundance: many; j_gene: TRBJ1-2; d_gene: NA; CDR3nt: TGTGCCAGCAGGGTGGACAGCGACCTTAACTATGGCTACACCTTC; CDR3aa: CASRVDSDLNYGYTF
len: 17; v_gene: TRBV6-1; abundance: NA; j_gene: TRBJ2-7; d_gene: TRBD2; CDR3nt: TGTGCCAGCAGTGAAGCGGGTGTTGGACTAGCCATATACGAGCAGTACTTC; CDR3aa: CASSEAGVGLAIYEQYF
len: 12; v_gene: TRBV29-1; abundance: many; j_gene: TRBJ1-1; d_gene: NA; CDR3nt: TGCAGCGTCTTTTCAGGGGCCACTGAAGCTTTCTTT; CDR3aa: CSVFSGATEAFF
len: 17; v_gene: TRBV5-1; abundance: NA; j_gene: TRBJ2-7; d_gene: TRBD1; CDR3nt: TGCGCCAGCAGCTCCGGGGGGACAGGGATTCAATTCTACGAGCAGTACTTC; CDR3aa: CASSSGGTGIQFYEQYF
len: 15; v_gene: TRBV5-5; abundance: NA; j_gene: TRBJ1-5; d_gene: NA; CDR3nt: TGTGCCAGCAGCTTTTTGGGTAATAGCAATCAGCCCCAGCATTTT; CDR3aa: CASSFLGNSNQPQHF
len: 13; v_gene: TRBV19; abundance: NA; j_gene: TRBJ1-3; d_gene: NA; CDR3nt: TGTGCCAGTGGCGCCTACTCTGGAAACACCATATATTTT; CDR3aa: CASGAYSGNTIYF
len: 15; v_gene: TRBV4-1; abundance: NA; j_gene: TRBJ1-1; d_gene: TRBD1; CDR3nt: TGCGCCAGCAGCCATTTGGGACAGATGAACACTGAAGCTTTCTTT; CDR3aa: CASSHLGQMNTEAFF
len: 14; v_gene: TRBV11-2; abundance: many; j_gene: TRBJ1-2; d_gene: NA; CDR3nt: TGTGCCAGCAGCTTAGCCTCCGGGGGACATGGCTACACCTTC; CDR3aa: CASSLASGGHGYTF
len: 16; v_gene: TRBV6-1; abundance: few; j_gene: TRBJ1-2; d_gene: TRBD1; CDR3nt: TGTGCCAGCAGTGAAGTGGCAGGGGGCAATGTTGATGGCTACACCTTC; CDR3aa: CASSEVAGGNVDGYTF
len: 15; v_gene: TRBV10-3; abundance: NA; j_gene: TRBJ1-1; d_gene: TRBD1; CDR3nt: TGTGCCATCAGTGACCTGGACAGGGAGTACACTGAAGCTTTCTTT; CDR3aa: CAISDLDREYTEAFF
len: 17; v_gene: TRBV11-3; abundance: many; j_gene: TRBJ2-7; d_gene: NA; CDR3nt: TGTGCCAGCAGCTTAGCTTTAACCCCAGGTGACTCCTACGAGCAGTACTTC; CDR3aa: CASSLALTPGDSYEQYF
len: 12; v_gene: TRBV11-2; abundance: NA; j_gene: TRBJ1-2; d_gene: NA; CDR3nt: TGTGCCGTAATGGGGGGGAACTATGGCTACACCTTC; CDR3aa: CAVMGGNYGYTF
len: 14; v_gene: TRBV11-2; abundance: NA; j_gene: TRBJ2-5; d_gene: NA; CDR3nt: TGTGCCAGCAGTTCGCGTGGGGGAGGAGAGACCCAGTACTTC; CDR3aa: CASSSRGGGETQYF
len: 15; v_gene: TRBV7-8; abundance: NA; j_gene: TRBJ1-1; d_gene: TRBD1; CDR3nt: TGTGCCAGCAGCCCGAGACAGGGATTGAACACTGAAGCTTTCTTT; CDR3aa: CASSPRQGLNTEAFF